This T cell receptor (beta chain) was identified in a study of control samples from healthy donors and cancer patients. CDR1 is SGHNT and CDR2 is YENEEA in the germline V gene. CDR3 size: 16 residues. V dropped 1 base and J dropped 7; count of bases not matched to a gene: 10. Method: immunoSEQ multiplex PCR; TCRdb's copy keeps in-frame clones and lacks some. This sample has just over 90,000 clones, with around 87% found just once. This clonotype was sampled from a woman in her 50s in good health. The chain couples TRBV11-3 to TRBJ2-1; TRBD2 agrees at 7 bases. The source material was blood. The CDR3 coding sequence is TGTGCCAGCAGCTTAGCGGGGGAGGGCCCGTGGAATGAGCAGTTCTTC. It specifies CASSLAGEGPWNEQFF.